This T cell receptor (beta chain) originates from a study of blood T cell repertoires in COVID-19. On the study more broadly: There were acute and convalescent COVID-19 samples, and they came from the United States, Italy and Spain. PBMCs, B-cell-depleted T cells, or T cells provided the cDNA or gDNA that made up the material.

Original methodology: Estimation of nucleated cell counts was performed using reference gene primer amplification. TCRdb keeps only in-frame clones here, not all; method: immunoSEQ multiplex PCR. V, J and clone size reflect that table, while D and trimming were determined from the DNA. This table has under 200,000 clones, approximately 86% appearing once. V lost 0 bases to trimming and J lost 0 bases; unmatched junction nucleotides: 12. This CDR3 region has 19 residues. Germline V gene data show CDR1 as SGDLS and CDR2 as YYNGEE. The material sequenced was peripheral blood. The sequence was collected from a man aged 55-75 years with acute or convalescent COVID-19. This chain joins TRBV9 and TRBJ2-1, with TRBD1 matching 7 bases. The CDR3 reads CASSVAFRSAGGSYNEQFF. The CDR3 DNA follows: TGTGCCAGCAGCGTAGCTTTTCGGTCGGCAGGGGGCTCCTACAATGAGCAGTTCTTC.